This T cell receptor (beta chain) was sequenced during a study of HIV-infected children after antiretroviral therapy interruption. Study-wide background: Samples from the continuous-treatment group were taken at weeks 0, 48 and 150. Study-wide points: By the end of treatment interruption, naive CD4+ clonality (Gini) increased.

The sample holds many counts of this clonotype. What it binds is unknown. Indicated treatment: PENTA 11 planned treatment interruption arm or continuous ART arm. RNA-based 3' RACE libraries used unique molecular identifiers. TCRdb passed the 3' RACE reads through MiXCR, listing each CDR3 protein once. The sample yields roughly 46,000 distinct CDR3 sequences, around 4.7% seen once. Germline V gene sequence: CDR1 SNHLY, CDR2 FYNNEI. The V gene lost 8 bases and the J gene lost 7 bases, with 21 bases spanning the gap. The CDR3 extends over 15 amino acids. The source was CD45RA+ CD4+ T cells from PBMCs, pooled from several time points, collected from a donor given antiretroviral therapy, either interrupted or continuous. Subset meaning: naive CD4+ CD45RA+ CD45RO- T cells. The sequence derives from a pool of human donors with HIV. The chain has TRBV2 and TRBJ2-1; possible D gene TRBD2, 6 bases. CDR3 sequence: CASHIPGLPPNEQFF. In DNA form, the CDR3 reads TGTGCCAGCCACATCCCGGGACTCCCGCCTAATGAGCAGTTCTTC.